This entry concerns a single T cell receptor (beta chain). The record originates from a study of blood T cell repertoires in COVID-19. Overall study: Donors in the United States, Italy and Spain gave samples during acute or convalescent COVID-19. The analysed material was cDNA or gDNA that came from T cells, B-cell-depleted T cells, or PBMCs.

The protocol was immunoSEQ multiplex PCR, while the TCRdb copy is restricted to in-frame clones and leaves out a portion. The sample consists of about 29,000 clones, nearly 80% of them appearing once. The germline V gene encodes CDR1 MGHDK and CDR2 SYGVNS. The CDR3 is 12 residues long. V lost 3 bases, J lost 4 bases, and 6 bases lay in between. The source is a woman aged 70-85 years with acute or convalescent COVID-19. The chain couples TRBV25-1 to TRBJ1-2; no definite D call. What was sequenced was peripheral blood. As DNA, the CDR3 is TGTGCCAGCAGTGAGGCCCGCTATGGCTACACCTTC. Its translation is CASSEARYGYTF.